The 10 T cell receptor beta chains reported below all come from one sample, sequenced in a study of T-cell memory formation after mild COVID-19. TCRdb independently ran MiXCR on the 5' RACE reads; one entry per CDR3 protein. The profile shows roughly 180,000 distinct CDR3 sequences, approximately 10% of them singletons. Sequencing input: PBMCs or a T cell subset sorted from them (not recorded which). These receptors were taken from a man aged 18 to 35 who had mild COVID-19 (a few samples of this study predate the infection). Cell type and time point are not known.

The sample holds a few counts of this clonotype. This sequence joins TRBV18 and TRBJ2-5; 8 bases map to TRBD1. V was pared by 3 bases and J by 2 bases, with 5 bases of the junction left unmatched. The germline V gene encodes CDR1 KGHSH and CDR2 LQKENI. This CDR3 has 15 amino acids. The CDR3 reads CASSPLRQGQETQYF. CDR3 coding DNA: TGTGCCAGCTCACCCCTCCGACAGGGGCAAGAGACCCAGTACTTC.

Only a few counts were recorded for this clonotype. Here the CDR3 reads CASTTRETKGYTF. CDR3 DNA sequence: TGTGCCAGCACGACCCGGGAGACTAAAGGCTACACCTTC. J is TRBJ1-2 and V is TRBV2; D remains ambiguous. Germline V gene sequence: CDR1 SNHLY, CDR2 FYNNEI. Trimming removed 7 bases from V and 8 bases from J, with 17 bases in between. The CDR3 is 13 amino acids.

This clonotype was counted a few times. Here the CDR3 DNA reads TGTGCCAGCAGTTACGCCGGAAGGCGGGCGACTGAAGCTTTCTTT. Amino acids: CASSYAGRRATEAFF. The J gene is TRBJ1-1, the V gene TRBV6-2 or TRBV6-3; no definite D call. V lost 2 bases and J 5 bases, leaving 15 bases between the germline ends. The CDR3 consists of 15 residues. Per the germline V gene, CDR1 is MNHEY and CDR2 is SVGEGT.

This clonotype was seen many times. V usage is TRBV20-1 and J usage is TRBJ1-5; D gene ambiguous. The germline V gene encodes CDR1 DFQATT and CDR2 SNEGSKA (reference sequence). Between the trimmed V and J ends, which lost 2 bases and 0 bases, there was a span of 5 bases. CDR3 size: 13 residues. The CDR3 region is CSARSDSNQPQHF. The CDR3 region has the DNA TGCAGTGCTAGATCGGATAGCAATCAGCCCCAGCATTTT.

This clonotype was found a few times. The genes are TRBV20-1 and TRBJ2-3; 14 nucleotides agree with TRBD2. V shed 1 base and J 10 bases; nucleotides not matched to a gene: 1. CDR1 and CDR2 from the germline V gene are DFQATT and SNEGSKA (reference sequence). The CDR3 is made up of 13 amino acids. The CDR3 nucleotides are TGCAGTGCTAGAGGACTAGCGGGGGGGCCGCAGTATTTT. Residues: CSARGLAGGPQYF.

This clonotype has more than one count but fewer than ten. The chain joins TRBV20-1 to TRBJ1-1, with TRBD1 identical over 9 bases. In germline, CDR1 is DFQATT, CDR2 SNEGSKA (reference sequence). J lost 6 bases, V lost 6 bases, and 11 bases had no gene match. The CDR3 is made up of 14 amino acids. The chain's CDR3 is CSAIAGTGTAEAFF. The CDR3 bases are TGCAGTGCCATAGCCGGGACAGGGACGGCTGAAGCTTTCTTT.

The rearrangement joins TRBV5-1 to TRBJ2-5; D possibly corresponds to TRBD1 (5 bases). Germline V gene sequence: CDR1 SGHRS, CDR2 YFSETQ. The CDR3 totals 14 residues. The V and J ends lost 7 bases and 2 bases respectively, with 15 bases between them. This chain's CDR3 is CASRWVTEQETQYF. CDR3 bases: TGCGCCAGCCGGTGGGTGACAGAACAAGAGACCCAGTACTTC.

This clonotype was detected a few times. The chain employs TRBV4-1 and TRBJ2-7, with 10 bases that match TRBD1. From germline, CDR1 is MGHRA and CDR2 YSYEKL. This CDR3 has 18 residues. Germline trimming cut 4 bases from V and 1 base from J; bases unmatched to any gene: 13. CDR3 loop: CASSPGTGALLRSYEQYF. In DNA, the CDR3 is TGCGCCAGCAGCCCCGGGACAGGGGCCTTGTTGAGGTCCTACGAGCAGTACTTC.

There are a few counts of this clonotype. The gene calls are TRBV5-1 and TRBJ2-4; D gene ambiguous. CDR1 and CDR2 from the germline V gene are SGHRS and YFSETQ. This CDR3 contains 14 residues. Between the trimmed V and J ends, which lost 4 bases and 2 bases, there was a span of 10 bases. CDR3 nucleotide sequence: TGCGCCAGCAGCACGGACGGGTCCAAAAACATTCAGTACTTC. Translated: CASSTDGSKNIQYF.

This clonotype was seen only a few times. This chain joins TRBV5-5 and TRBJ1-3; D uncertain. CDR1 is SGHKS and CDR2 is YYEKEE in the germline V gene (reference sequence). Deletions cut 0 bases from V and 9 bases from J, with 4 bases between. The CDR3 consists of 11 residues. The CDR3 DNA is TGTGCCAGCAGCTTGGGGAGCACCATATATTTT. This gives the protein CASSLGSTIYF. Filled out from reference TRBV5-5 and TRBJ1-3, the complete variable domain reads DAGVTQSPTHLIKTRGQQVTLRCSPISGHKSVSWYQQVLGQGPQFIFQYYEKEERGRGNFPDRFSARQFPNYSSELNVNALLLGDSALYLCASSLGSTIYFGEGSWLTVV.